This T cell receptor beta chain is drawn from a study of cytomegalovirus exposure and HLA in healthy donors. Germline values: CDR1 MGHRA, CDR2 YSYEKL. There are 15 residues in the CDR3. V was shortened by 4 bases and J by 0 bases, with 13 bases between the two germline ends. Researchers ran the PCR with 60 Vbeta and 13 Jbeta primers. Only in-frame clones appear in the TCRdb table, and some are missing; sequencing was by immunoSEQ multiplex PCR. The data contain 200,000 to 250,000 clones, under 80% of them singletons. Note on this clone: Its matching antigen is unknown.

Regarding the study as a whole: Earlier analysis yielded a pattern in which most TCR beta V segments were productive about 90% or about 30% of the time.

This receptor was taken from a girl aged 2-9 years in good health and CMV-seronegative. The gene calls are TRBV4-1 and TRBJ2-7; D not resolved. Sequencing was carried out using PBMCs. This CDR3 reads CASSLDAASSYEQYF. CDR3 nucleotide sequence: TGCGCCAGCAGCCTGGATGCGGCCAGCTCCTACGAGCAGTACTTC.